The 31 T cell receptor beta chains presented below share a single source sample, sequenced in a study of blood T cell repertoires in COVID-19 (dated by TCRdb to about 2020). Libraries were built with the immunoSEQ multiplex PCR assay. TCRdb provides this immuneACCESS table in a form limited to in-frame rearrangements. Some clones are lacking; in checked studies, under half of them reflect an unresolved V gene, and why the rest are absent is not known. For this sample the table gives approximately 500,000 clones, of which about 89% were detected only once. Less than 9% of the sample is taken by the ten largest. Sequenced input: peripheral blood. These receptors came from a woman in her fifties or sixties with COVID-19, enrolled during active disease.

In nucleotides, the CDR3 is TGTGCCAGCAGTACGACAGGGGCGAATTCACCCCTCCACTTT. Translating it yields CASSTTGANSPLHF. The V and J genes are TRBV6-6 and TRBJ1-6; 8 positions agree with TRBD1. The J segment lost 7 bases and the V segment lost 5 bases, leaving 4 bases of the junction unmatched. CDR1 and CDR2 from the germline V gene are MNHNY and SVGAGI (reference sequence). CDR3 size: 14 residues.

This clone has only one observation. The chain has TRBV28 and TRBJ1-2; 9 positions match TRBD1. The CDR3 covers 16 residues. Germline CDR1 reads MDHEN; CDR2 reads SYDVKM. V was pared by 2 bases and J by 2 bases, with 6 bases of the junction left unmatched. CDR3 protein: CASSLRLTGGNYGYTF. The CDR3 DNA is TGTGCCAGCAGTTTAAGATTGACAGGGGGGAACTATGGCTACACCTTC.

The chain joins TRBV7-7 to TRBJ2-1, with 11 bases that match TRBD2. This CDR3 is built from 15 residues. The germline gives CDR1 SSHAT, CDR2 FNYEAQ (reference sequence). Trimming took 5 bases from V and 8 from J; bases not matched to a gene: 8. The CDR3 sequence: CASSGYLAGGDEQFF. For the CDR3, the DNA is TGTGCCAGCAGCGGATATCTAGCGGGGGGCGATGAGCAGTTCTTC.

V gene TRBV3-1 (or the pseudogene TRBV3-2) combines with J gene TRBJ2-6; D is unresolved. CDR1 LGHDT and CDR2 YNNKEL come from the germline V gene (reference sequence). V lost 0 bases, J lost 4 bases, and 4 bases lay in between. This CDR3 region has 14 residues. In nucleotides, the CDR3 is TGTGCCAGCAGCCAAGATCAGGGGGCCAACGTCCTGACTTTC. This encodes CASSQDQGANVLTF.

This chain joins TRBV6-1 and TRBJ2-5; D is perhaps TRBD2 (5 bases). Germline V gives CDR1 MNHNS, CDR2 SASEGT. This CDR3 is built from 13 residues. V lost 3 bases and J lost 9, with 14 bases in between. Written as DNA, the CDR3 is TGTGCCAGCAGTGAGTTGTCAGCGGCAGCCCAGTACTTC. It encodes CASSELSAAAQYF.

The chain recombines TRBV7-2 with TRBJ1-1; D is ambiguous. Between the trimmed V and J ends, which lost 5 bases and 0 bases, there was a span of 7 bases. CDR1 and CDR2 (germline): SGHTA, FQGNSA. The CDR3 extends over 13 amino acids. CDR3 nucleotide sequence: TGTGCCAGCAGCCCGGGGTTGAACACTGAAGCTTTCTTT. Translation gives CASSPGLNTEAFF. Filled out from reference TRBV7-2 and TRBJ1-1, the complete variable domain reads GAGVSQSPSNKVTEKGKDVELRCDPISGHTALYWYRQSLGQGLEFLIYFQGNSAPDKSGLPSDRFSAERTGGSVSTLTIQRTQQEDSAVYLCASSPGLNTEAFFGQGTRLTVV.

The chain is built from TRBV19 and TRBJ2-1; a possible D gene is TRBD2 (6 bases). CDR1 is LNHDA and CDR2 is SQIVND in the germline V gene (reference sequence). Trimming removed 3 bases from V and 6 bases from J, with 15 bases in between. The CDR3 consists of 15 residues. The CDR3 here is CASSMVQKGGNEQFF. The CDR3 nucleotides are TGTGCCAGTAGTATGGTCCAGAAGGGAGGCAATGAGCAGTTCTTC.

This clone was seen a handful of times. The CDR3 DNA reads TGCGCCAGCAGCCAATCAGGGGGCCATGGCTACACCTTC. Translating gives CASSQSGGHGYTF. This sequence joins TRBV4-1 and TRBJ1-2; 8 positions match TRBD1. Germline V gene lookup returns CDR1 MGHRA and CDR2 YSYEKL. The CDR3 loop spans 13 amino acids. V lost 2 bases, J lost 6 bases, and 2 bases stayed unmatched.

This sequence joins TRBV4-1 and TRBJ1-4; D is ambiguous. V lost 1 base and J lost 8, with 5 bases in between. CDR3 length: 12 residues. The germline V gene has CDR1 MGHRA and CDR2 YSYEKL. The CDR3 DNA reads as TGCGCCAGCAGCCAAGTAAAAGAAAAACTGTTTTTT. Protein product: CASSQVKEKLFF.

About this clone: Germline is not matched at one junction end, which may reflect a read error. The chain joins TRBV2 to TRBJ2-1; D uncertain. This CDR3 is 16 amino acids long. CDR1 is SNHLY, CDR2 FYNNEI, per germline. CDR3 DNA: TGTGCCAGCAGAGAAGGGAAGACGAGGATCTACAATGAGCAGTTCTTC. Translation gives CASREGKTRIYNEQFF.

This chain's CDR3 is CASGGPGQGPSTLYGYTF. CDR3 bases: TGTGCCAGCGGCGGTCCGGGACAGGGGCCTTCGACCCTCTATGGCTACACCTTC. The rearrangement joins TRBV2 to TRBJ1-2; 10 bases agree with TRBD1. The V and J ends lost 8 bases and 4 bases, in that order; junction bases with no gene match: 19. The CDR3 consists of 18 residues. Germline assignment: CDR1 SNHLY and CDR2 FYNNEI.

The CDR3 DNA sequence: TGTGCCAGCAGGCCGTTGAGCGGGGCCAATGAAAAACTGTTTTTT. Its protein is CASRPLSGANEKLFF. The rearrangement joins TRBV6-6 to TRBJ1-4; D may be TRBD1 (5 bases). V lost 6 bases and J 5 bases, leaving 16 bases between the germline ends. The CDR3 runs 15 residues. Germline CDR1 is MNHNY and CDR2 is SVGAGI (reference sequence).

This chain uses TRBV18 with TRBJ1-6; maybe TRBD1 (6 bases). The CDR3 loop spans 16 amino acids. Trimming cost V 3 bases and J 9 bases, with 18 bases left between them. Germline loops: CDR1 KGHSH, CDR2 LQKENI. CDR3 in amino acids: CASSPNPAGEGSPLHF. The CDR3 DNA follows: TGTGCCAGCTCACCTAACCCGGCAGGGGAGGGTTCACCCCTCCACTTT. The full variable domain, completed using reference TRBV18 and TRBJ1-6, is NAGVMQNPRHLVRRRGQEARLRCSPMKGHSHVYWYRQLPEEGLKFMVYLQKENIIDESGMPKERFSAEFPKEGPSILRIQQVVRGDSAAYFCASSPNPAGEGSPLHFGNGTRLTVT.

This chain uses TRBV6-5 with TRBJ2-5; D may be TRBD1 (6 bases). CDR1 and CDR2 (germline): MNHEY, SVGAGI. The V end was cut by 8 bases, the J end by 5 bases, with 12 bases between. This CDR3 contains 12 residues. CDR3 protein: CASGDQGETQYF. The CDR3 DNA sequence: TGTGCCAGCGGGGACCAGGGGGAGACCCAGTACTTC.

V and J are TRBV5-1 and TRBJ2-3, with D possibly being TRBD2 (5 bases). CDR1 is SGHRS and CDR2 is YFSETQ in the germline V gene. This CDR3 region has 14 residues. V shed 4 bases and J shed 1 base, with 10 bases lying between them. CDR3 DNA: TGCGCCAGCAGCGCGGAGGTGGGCACAGATACGCAGTATTTT. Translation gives CASSAEVGTDTQYF.

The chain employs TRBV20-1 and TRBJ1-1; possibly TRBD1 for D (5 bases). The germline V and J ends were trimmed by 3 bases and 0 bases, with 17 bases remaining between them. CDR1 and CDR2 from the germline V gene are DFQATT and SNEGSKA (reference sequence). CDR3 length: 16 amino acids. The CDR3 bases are TGCAGTGCTAGTGGGGGGGGAGTAGACATGAACACTGAAGCTTTCTTT. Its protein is CSASGGGVDMNTEAFF.

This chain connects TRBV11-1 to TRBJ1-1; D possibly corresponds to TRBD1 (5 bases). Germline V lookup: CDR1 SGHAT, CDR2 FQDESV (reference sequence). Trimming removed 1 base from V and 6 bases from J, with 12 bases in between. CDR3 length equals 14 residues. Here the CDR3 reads CASSLGQRAPEAFF. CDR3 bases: TGTGCCAGCAGCTTAGGACAGCGAGCGCCTGAAGCTTTCTTT.

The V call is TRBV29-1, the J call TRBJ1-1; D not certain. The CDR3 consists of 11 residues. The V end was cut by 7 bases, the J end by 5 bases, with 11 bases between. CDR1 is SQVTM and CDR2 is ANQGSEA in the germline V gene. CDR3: CSALGRTEAFF. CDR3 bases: TGCAGCGCCCTGGGGAGAACTGAAGCTTTCTTT.

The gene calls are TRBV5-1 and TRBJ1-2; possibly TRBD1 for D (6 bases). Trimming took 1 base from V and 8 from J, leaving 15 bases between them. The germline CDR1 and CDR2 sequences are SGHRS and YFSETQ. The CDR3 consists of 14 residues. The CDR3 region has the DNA TGCGCCAGCAGCTTGATACAGGGAACGGGAGGCTACACCTTC. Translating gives CASSLIQGTGGYTF.

CDR3 coding DNA: TGTGCCAGTAATCCCCAGCGGGGGGGCCAAGAGACCCAGTACTTC. Amino acid sequence: CASNPQRGGQETQYF. The chain carries TRBV19 and TRBJ2-5, with 10 bases identical to TRBD2. The CDR3 has 15 amino acids. Germline-derived CDR1 and CDR2 are LNHDA and SQIVND (reference sequence). The J segment lost 1 base and the V segment lost 7 bases, leaving 6 bases of the junction unmatched. The entire variable domain, with the rest obtained from reference TRBV19 and TRBJ2-5, is as follows: DGGITQSPKYLFRKEGQNVTLSCEQNLNHDAMYWYRQDPGQGLRLIYYSQIVNDFQKGDIAEGYSVSREKKESFPLTVTSAQKNPTAFYLCASNPQRGGQETQYFGPGTRLLVL.

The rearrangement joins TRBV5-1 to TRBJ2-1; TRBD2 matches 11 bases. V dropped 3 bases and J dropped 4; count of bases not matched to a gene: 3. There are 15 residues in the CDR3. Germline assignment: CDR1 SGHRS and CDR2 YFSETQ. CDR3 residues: CASSSSSGGYNEQFF. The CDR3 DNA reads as TGCGCCAGCAGCTCCTCTAGCGGGGGGTACAATGAGCAGTTCTTC.

The CDR3: CASTHSRWGQDHEQYF. CDR3 coding DNA: TGTGCCAGCACTCACTCTAGGTGGGGACAGGACCACGAGCAGTACTTC. The chain combines TRBV28 with TRBJ2-7; TRBD1 matches 8 bases. The V segment lost 7 bases and the J segment 5 bases; nucleotides outside the gene matches: 16. CDR3 length: 16 amino acids. Germline values: CDR1 MDHEN, CDR2 SYDVKM.

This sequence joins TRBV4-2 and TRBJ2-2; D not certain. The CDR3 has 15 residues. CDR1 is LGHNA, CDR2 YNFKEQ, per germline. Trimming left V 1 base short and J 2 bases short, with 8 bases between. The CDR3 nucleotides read TGTGCCAGCAGCCAAGGTTCCGGTAACACCGGGGAGCTGTTTTTT. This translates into CASSQGSGNTGELFF.

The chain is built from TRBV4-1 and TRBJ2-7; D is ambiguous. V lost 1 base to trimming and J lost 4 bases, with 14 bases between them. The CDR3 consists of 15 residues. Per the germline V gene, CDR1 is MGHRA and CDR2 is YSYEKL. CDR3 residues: CASSQVKSTLYEQYF. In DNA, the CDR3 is TGCGCCAGCAGCCAAGTTAAGTCTACCCTTTACGAGCAGTACTTC.

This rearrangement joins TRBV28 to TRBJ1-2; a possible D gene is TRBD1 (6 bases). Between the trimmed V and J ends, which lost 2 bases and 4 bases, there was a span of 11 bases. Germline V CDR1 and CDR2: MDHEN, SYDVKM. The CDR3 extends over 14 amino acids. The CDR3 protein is CASSLKLGAYGYTF. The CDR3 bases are TGTGCCAGCAGTTTAAAATTGGGGGCCTATGGCTACACCTTC.

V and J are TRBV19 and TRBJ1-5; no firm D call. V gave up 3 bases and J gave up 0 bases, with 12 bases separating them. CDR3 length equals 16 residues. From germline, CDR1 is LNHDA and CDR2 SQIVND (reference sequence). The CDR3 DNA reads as TGTGCCAGTAGTATTCAGGTGGTACTTAGCAATCAGCCCCAGCATTTT. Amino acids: CASSIQVVLSNQPQHF.

The CDR3 nucleotides read TGTGCCAGCTCACAATCCCGGGACAGGGGAGGGGTCCAGTTCTTC. Translated, it gives CASSQSRDRGGVQFF. This chain uses TRBV18 with TRBJ2-1; TRBD1 aligns across 10 bases. From germline, CDR1 is KGHSH and CDR2 LQKENI. The CDR3 is 15 residues long. The J segment lost 13 bases and the V segment lost 4 bases, leaving 13 bases of the junction unmatched.

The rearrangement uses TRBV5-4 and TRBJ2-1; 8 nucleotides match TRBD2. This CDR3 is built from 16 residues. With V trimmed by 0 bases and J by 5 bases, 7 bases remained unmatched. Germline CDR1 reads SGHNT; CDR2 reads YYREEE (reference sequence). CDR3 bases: TGTGCCAGCAGCTTGGGGGCGGGGGGCCTCAACAATGAGCAGTTCTTC. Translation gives CASSLGAGGLNNEQFF.

CDR3 sequence reads: CASWDSYNYGYTF. DNA for the CDR3: TGTGCCAGCTGGGACAGTTATAACTATGGCTACACCTTC. The chain is built from TRBV19 and TRBJ1-2; 7 bases are a match to TRBD1. V shed 9 bases, J shed 1 base, and the junction held 5 bases outside the gene matches. This CDR3 comprises 13 residues. Germline lookup yields CDR1 LNHDA and CDR2 SQIVND (reference sequence). The variable domain in full, completed from reference TRBV19 and TRBJ1-2, reads DGGITQSPKYLFRKEGQNVTLSCEQNLNHDAMYWYRQDPGQGLRLIYYSQIVNDFQKGDIAEGYSVSREKKESFPLTVTSAQKNPTAFYLCASWDSYNYGYTFGSGTRLTVV.

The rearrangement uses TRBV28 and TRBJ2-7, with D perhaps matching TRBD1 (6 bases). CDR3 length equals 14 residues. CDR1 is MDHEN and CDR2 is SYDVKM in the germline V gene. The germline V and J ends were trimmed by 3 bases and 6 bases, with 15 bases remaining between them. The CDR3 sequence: CASSFDRSLGEQYF. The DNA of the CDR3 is TGTGCCAGCAGTTTCGACAGGTCCCTCGGCGAGCAGTACTTC.

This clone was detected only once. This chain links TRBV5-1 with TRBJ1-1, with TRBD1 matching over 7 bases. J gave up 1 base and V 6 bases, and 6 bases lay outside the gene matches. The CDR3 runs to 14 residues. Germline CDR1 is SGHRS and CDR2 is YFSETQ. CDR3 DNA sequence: TGCGCCAGCAATAGAGGGACAGCGAACACTGAAGCTTTCTTT. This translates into CASNRGTANTEAFF.